A single sample is the source of the 22 T cell receptor beta chains below, sequenced in a study of T cells in Graves' hyperthyroidism and ophthalmopathy. Amplified regions were TCR beta CDR3 sequences from RNA transcripts. Researchers ran a first-round RT-PCR on the TCR CDR3 using the HTBI primer set. TCRdb redid the calling of the multiplex PCR reads with MiXCR, one entry per CDR3 protein. This sample has over 650,000 distinct CDR3 sequences; about a sixth occur once, and the top ten carry under 10%. Sequenced material: blood. The receptors shown here come from a man aged 18-30 years with Graves' hyperthyroidism.

This chain joins TRBV9 and TRBJ2-3; D gene uncertain. The germline CDR1 and CDR2 sequences are SGDLS and YYNGEE. This CDR3 comprises 15 residues. V lost 1 base, J lost 2 bases, and 11 bases lay in between. In DNA, the CDR3 is TGTGCCAGCAGCGTACATGGCGGACCCACAGATACGCAGTATTTT. This codes for CASSVHGGPTDTQYF.

This clonotype was detected ten times or more. The V gene is TRBV28, the J gene TRBJ2-7, with 11 bases aligning to TRBD2. V shed 5 bases and J 2 bases; nucleotides not matched to a gene: 8. Germline assignment: CDR1 MDHEN and CDR2 SYDVKM. The CDR3 has 16 amino acids. This CDR3 reads CASSPPGSGRAYEQYF. The CDR3 bases are TGTGCCAGCAGTCCTCCGGGTAGCGGGAGGGCCTACGAGCAGTACTTC.

In its sample, this clonotype was seen many times. The gene calls are TRBV5-1 and TRBJ2-3; tentative D call: TRBD1 (5 bases). CDR3 length equals 15 residues. Germline CDR1 reads SGHRS; CDR2 reads YFSETQ. Trimming removed 0 bases at V and 3 bases at J, with 11 bases between. This CDR3 reads CASSLEGARTDTQYF. CDR3 sequence (DNA): TGCGCCAGCAGCTTGGAAGGGGCTCGGACAGATACGCAGTATTTT.

The chain has TRBV2 and TRBJ1-2; D is ambiguous. The CDR3 contains 14 residues. The germline V gene has CDR1 SNHLY and CDR2 FYNNEI. The V end was cut by 3 bases, the J end by 3 bases, with 11 bases between. The CDR3 protein is CASSDRASHYGYTF. The DNA of the CDR3 is TGTGCCAGCAGTGACCGGGCTTCGCACTATGGCTACACCTTC.

This clonotype has just a few counts. The J gene is TRBJ2-1, the V gene TRBV20-1; D is possibly TRBD2 (6 bases). Trimming pared 2 bases from V and 2 bases from J, leaving 16 bases between. The germline CDR1 and CDR2 sequences are DFQATT and SNEGSKA (reference sequence). The length of the CDR3 is 16 residues. The CDR3 is CSARPPLASTYNEQFF. In nucleotides, the CDR3 is TGCAGTGCTAGACCGCCCCTAGCGTCCACCTACAATGAGCAGTTCTTC.

This clonotype was seen a few times. This sequence joins TRBV3-1 and TRBJ2-3; possibly TRBD1 for D (6 bases). The CDR3 contains 14 residues. Looked up from germline, CDR1 is LGHDT and CDR2 is YNNKEL (reference sequence). V was pared by 4 bases and J by 4 bases, with 12 bases between. CDR3 nucleotide sequence: TGTGCCAGCAGCCGGGCGACAGGAGCAGATACGCAGTATTTT. It translates to CASSRATGADTQYF.

This chain connects TRBV5-8 to TRBJ2-3, with D perhaps TRBD2 (5 bases). Trimming stripped 1 base from V and 8 bases from J, with 14 bases between. The CDR3 is made up of 14 amino acids. The germline CDR1 and CDR2 sequences are SGHTS and YDEGEE. The CDR3 here is CASSLPAAGGTQYF. The CDR3 bases are TGTGCCAGCAGCTTGCCCGCCGCGGGTGGTACGCAGTATTTT.

This clonotype showed up many times. The gene calls are TRBV19 and TRBJ2-5; D gene ambiguous. The V gene's germline CDR1 is LNHDA and CDR2 SQIVND (reference sequence). The CDR3 has 11 amino acids. V lost 3 bases and J 4 bases, leaving 3 bases between the germline ends. This CDR3 reads CASSIRETQYF. CDR3 sequence (DNA): TGTGCCAGTAGTATTCGAGAGACCCAGTACTTC.

Only a few counts were recorded for this clonotype. V gene TRBV29-1 combines with J gene TRBJ1-2; 12 bases match TRBD1. This CDR3 region has 16 residues. CDR1 is SQVTM and CDR2 is ANQGSEA in the germline V gene. V lost 4 bases to trimming and J lost 1 base; unmatched junction nucleotides: 7. The CDR3 nucleotides are TGCAGCGTTGTAGGGACAGGGGGCCCCTATAACTATGGCTACACCTTC. Protein product: CSVVGTGGPYNYGYTF.

This clonotype was counted at least ten times. V is TRBV10-3 and J is TRBJ2-1; 10 bases map to TRBD2. The V and J ends lost 1 base and 3 bases, in that order; junction bases with no gene match: 3. Germline-derived CDR1 and CDR2 are ENHRY and SYGVKD. The CDR3 spans 16 residues. DNA for the CDR3: TGTGCCATCAGTGAGTGGACTAGCGGCAACTACAATGAGCAGTTCTTC. Protein product: CAISEWTSGNYNEQFF.

The V and J genes are TRBV20-1 and TRBJ1-1; no clear D gene. The CDR3 totals 13 residues. With 5 bases removed from V and 0 bases from J, the gap between germline ends came to 10 bases. The germline V gene encodes CDR1 DFQATT and CDR2 SNEGSKA (reference sequence). The CDR3 spells CSASAGLNTEAFF. CDR3 coding DNA: TGCAGTGCTTCGGCAGGCCTGAACACTGAAGCTTTCTTT.

Ten or more counts support this clonotype. This chain links TRBV2 with TRBJ2-3; TRBD1 is a possible D gene (5 bases). The V end lost 8 bases, the J end lost 2 bases, and 11 bases lay between the germline ends. The CDR3 length is 13 residues. The V gene's germline CDR1 is SNHLY and CDR2 FYNNEI. CDR3 in amino acids: CASGADYTDTQYF. CDR3 coding DNA: TGTGCCAGCGGGGCGGATTACACAGATACGCAGTATTTT.

Worth noting for this clonotype: A much more abundant neighbour one base away suggests this may be a read error. The rearrangement links TRBV24-1 to TRBJ2-3; the D gene is possibly TRBD1 (6 bases). Judging by the DNA end, TRBJ1-5 fits better; the J call may be wrong. CDR3 size: 15 residues. The germline CDR1 and CDR2 sequences are KGHDR and SFDVKD. This CDR3 is CATSDMTQGSDTQHF. The CDR3 DNA sequence: TGTGCCACCAGTGATATGACACAGGGTTCAGATACGCAGCATTTT.

This clonotype showed up many times. The chain combines TRBV3-1 with TRBJ1-1, with D perhaps matching TRBD1 (5 bases). Germline CDR1 and CDR2: LGHDT and YNNKEL (reference sequence). The CDR3 spans 15 residues. The germline V and J ends were trimmed by 3 bases and 1 base, with 12 bases remaining between them. The chain's CDR3 is CASSHPGHKNTEAFF. Here the CDR3 DNA reads TGTGCCAGCAGCCATCCTGGACATAAGAACACTGAAGCTTTCTTT.

The chain has TRBV30 and TRBJ2-3, with 11 bases fitting TRBD2. This CDR3 is 14 amino acids long. CDR1 GTSNPN and CDR2 SVGIG come from the germline V gene (reference sequence). Unmatched junction bases numbered 3, after V lost 1 base and J lost 6 bases. CDR3 protein: CAWSGIAGGDTQYF. The CDR3 region has the DNA TGTGCCTGGAGTGGTATAGCGGGAGGGGATACGCAGTATTTT.

On this clonotype: Relative to the germline gene, one junction end is altered; a read error may explain this. The rearrangement links TRBV5-4 to TRBJ1-2; D remains ambiguous. The CDR3 extends over 14 amino acids. Germline CDR1 is SGHNT and CDR2 is YYREEE (reference sequence). The CDR3 reads CASSQSGAGHGYTF. CDR3 sequence (DNA): TGCGCCAGCAGCCAAAGCGGCGCCGGTCATGGCTACACCTTC.

In this sample, this clonotype turned up many times. This chain joins TRBV5-1 and TRBJ2-3; D unclear. Between the trimmed V and J ends, which lost 2 bases and 4 bases, there was a span of 8 bases. The length of the CDR3 is 13 residues. From germline, CDR1 is SGHRS and CDR2 YFSETQ. The CDR3, as DNA: TGCGCCAGCAGCTTTCCCCAGTCAGATACGCAGTATTTT. Encoded protein: CASSFPQSDTQYF.

There are many counts of this clonotype. This chain joins TRBV20-1 and TRBJ2-1; 10 nucleotides match TRBD2. The germline V gene has CDR1 DFQATT and CDR2 SNEGSKA (reference sequence). CDR3 length: 15 residues. J gave up 2 bases and V 3 bases, and 4 bases lay outside the gene matches. The CDR3 nucleotides are TGCAGTGCTAGTTTAGCGGGAGGTCCCTACAATGAGCAGTTCTTC. It specifies CSASLAGGPYNEQFF.

In this sample, this clonotype turned up a few times. A junction end diverges from the germline sequence, so it may reflect a read error. V is TRBV6-1 and J is TRBJ2-5; D possibly matches TRBD1 or TRBD2 (6 bases each). The CDR3 is 14 amino acids. CDR1 and CDR2 (germline): MNHNS, SASEGT. Here the CDR3 DNA reads TGTGCCATCAGTGAAGGAGGGGGCCAAGAGACCCAGTACTTC. Translated, it gives CAISEGGGQETQYF.

Many counts were recorded for this clonotype. J is TRBJ1-1 and V is TRBV19; 9 bases are shared with TRBD1. In germline, CDR1 is LNHDA, CDR2 SQIVND (reference sequence). CDR3 length: 17 residues. Losses at the gene ends were 3 bases for V and 1 base for J; bases not matched to a gene: 9. CDR3 residues: CASSMQGTGIRNTEAFF. The CDR3 DNA is TGTGCCAGTAGTATGCAAGGGACAGGGATTCGGAACACTGAAGCTTTCTTT.

This clonotype was seen only a few times. This chain joins TRBV11-2 and TRBJ2-7; TRBD2 aligns across 7 bases. Germline CDR1 and CDR2: SGHAT and FQNNGV. The CDR3 loop spans 14 amino acids. V gave up 5 bases and J gave up 4 bases; unmatched junction bases: 8. CDR3 residues: CASSAPGLTYEQYF. The CDR3 DNA follows: TGTGCCAGCAGCGCCCCGGGACTAACTTACGAGCAGTACTTC.

In its sample, this clonotype was seen many times. This chain links TRBV12-3 or TRBV12-4 with TRBJ2-1; D remains unclear. V gave up 5 bases and J gave up 8 bases, with 13 bases separating them. There are 13 residues in the CDR3. CDR3 sequence (DNA): TGTGCCAGCAGTCTCTCTGAGTCACATGAGCAGTTCTTC. This sequence encodes CASSLSESHEQFF.